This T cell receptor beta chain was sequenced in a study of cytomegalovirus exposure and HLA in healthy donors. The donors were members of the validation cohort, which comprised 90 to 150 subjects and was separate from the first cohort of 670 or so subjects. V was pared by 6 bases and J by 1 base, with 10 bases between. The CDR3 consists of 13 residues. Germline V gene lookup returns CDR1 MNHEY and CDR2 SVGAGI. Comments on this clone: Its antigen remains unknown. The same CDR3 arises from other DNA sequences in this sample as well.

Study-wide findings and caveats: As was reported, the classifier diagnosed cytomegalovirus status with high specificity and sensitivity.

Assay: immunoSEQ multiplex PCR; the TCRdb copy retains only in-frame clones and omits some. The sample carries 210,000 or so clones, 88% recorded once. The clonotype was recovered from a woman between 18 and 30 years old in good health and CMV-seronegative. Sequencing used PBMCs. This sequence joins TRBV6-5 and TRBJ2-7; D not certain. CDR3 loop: CASSYGPSYEQYF. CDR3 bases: TGTGCCAGCAGCTACGGGCCTTCCTACGAGCAGTACTTC.